The 29 T cell receptor beta chains given below trace back to one sample, sequenced in a study of identical twins. One entry per CDR3 protein results from TCRdb running MiXCR on the 5' RACE reads. This sample yields just under 650,000 distinct CDR3 sequences, of which 7% to 7.5% are seen a single time; 1.6% belongs to the top ten. This same sample was also taken into another study, of yellow fever vaccine responses in identical twins.

Sequencing was carried out using PBMCs. The source is a woman aged 18-29 years in good health.

This clonotype was seen at least ten times. The J gene is TRBJ1-3, the V gene TRBV4-1; D ambiguous. Trimming took 1 base from V and 0 from J, leaving 13 bases between them. The germline CDR1 and CDR2 sequences are MGHRA and YSYEKL. The CDR3 has 17 residues. DNA for the CDR3: TGCGCCAGCAGCCAAGTGTTGTCACGCCACTCTGGAAACACCATATATTTT. Translated, it gives CASSQVLSRHSGNTIYF.

This clonotype has a count of ten or more. The chain combines TRBV27 with TRBJ1-2, with a tentative D call TRBD1 (5 bases). The V end lost 2 bases, the J end lost 4 bases, and 14 bases lay between the germline ends. Germline CDR1 MNHEY, CDR2 SMNVEV (reference sequence). This CDR3 has 15 residues. The CDR3 coding sequence is TGTGCCAGCAGTTTAAGGTCCGACAGATTCTATGGCTACACCTTC. Its protein is CASSLRSDRFYGYTF.

Many counts were recorded for this clonotype. This chain uses TRBV7-9 with TRBJ2-7, with no clear D. The CDR3 extends over 14 amino acids. Germline V lookup: CDR1 SEHNR, CDR2 FQNEAQ (reference sequence). The germline V and J ends were trimmed by 6 bases and 1 base, with 13 bases remaining between them. The CDR3: CASSQVVGSYEQYF. CDR3 DNA: TGTGCCAGCAGTCAGGTAGTTGGATCCTACGAGCAGTACTTC.

V usage is TRBV20-1 and J usage is TRBJ2-1, with a weak D call TRBD2 (5 bases). Germline CDR1 and CDR2: DFQATT and SNEGSKA (reference sequence). V was trimmed by 2 bases and J by 2 bases, leaving 10 bases between them. The CDR3 loop spans 14 amino acids. Written as DNA, the CDR3 is TGCAGTGCTAGACAGGAGCGGACCTACAATGAGCAGTTCTTC. Its protein product is CSARQERTYNEQFF.

The V gene is TRBV7-2, the J gene TRBJ2-3; D is unresolved. Trimming took 5 bases from V and 10 from J, leaving 7 bases between them. The CDR3 is made up of 10 amino acids. CDR1 and CDR2 (germline): SGHTA, FQGNSA. The DNA for the CDR3 is TGTGCCAGCAGCGTTAATTCGCAGTATTTT. It translates to CASSVNSQYF.

Ten or more counts support this clonotype. The rearrangement links TRBV5-1 to TRBJ1-1; 9 bases match TRBD1. The CDR3 length is 16 residues. Trimming took 0 bases from V and 11 from J; bases not matched to a gene: 14. CDR1 SGHRS and CDR2 YFSETQ come from the germline V gene. The CDR3, as DNA: TGCGCCAGCAGCTTGGGTTCTCCGGGACAGGGATTTTACGCTTTCTTT. Encoded protein: CASSLGSPGQGFYAFF.

This clonotype was recorded at least ten times. This sequence joins TRBV7-9 and TRBJ2-7; 7 bases line up with TRBD1. J lost 2 bases, V lost 5 bases, and 9 bases had no gene match. The germline gives CDR1 SEHNR, CDR2 FQNEAQ (reference sequence). This CDR3 comprises 15 residues. CDR3 sequence reads: CASSRLRDSPYEQYF. In DNA, the CDR3 is TGTGCCAGCAGCCGACTCCGGGACAGTCCCTACGAGCAGTACTTC.

This clonotype was seen only a few times. The chain has TRBV7-2 and TRBJ2-3; 13 bases align to TRBD2. The germline V gene encodes CDR1 SGHTA and CDR2 FQGNSA. The CDR3 has 16 amino acids. Losses at the gene ends were 3 bases for V and 8 bases for J; bases not matched to a gene: 8. As DNA, the CDR3 is TGTGCCAGCAGCTTCACGACTAGCGGGGGGTCTGGTACGCAGTATTTT. Amino acids: CASSFTTSGGSGTQYF.

The rearrangement links TRBV9 to TRBJ2-5, with TRBD2 matching over 9 bases. This CDR3 has 16 amino acids. Trimming at V came to 4 bases and at J to 5 bases, leaving 12 bases not matched to a gene. The germline V gene has CDR1 SGDLS and CDR2 YYNGEE. CDR3 region: CASSPRLAGVWETQYF. The CDR3 region has the DNA TGTGCCAGCAGCCCTCGATTAGCGGGAGTCTGGGAGACCCAGTACTTC. Drawing the rest from reference TRBV9 and TRBJ2-5, the complete variable domain is DSGVTQTPKHLITATGQRVTLRCSPRSGDLSVYWYQQSLDQGLQFLIQYYNGEERAKGNILERFSAQQFPDLHSELNLSSLELGDSALYFCASSPRLAGVWETQYFGPGTRLLVL.

The V call is TRBV5-6, the J call TRBJ2-1; possibly TRBD2 for D (6 bases). Germline-derived CDR1 and CDR2 are SGHDT and YYEEEE. V gave up 2 bases and J gave up 8 bases, with 17 bases separating them. The CDR3 has 15 amino acids. DNA for the CDR3: TGTGCCAGCAGCTTAGCCGGGAGCGCCCCCTATGAGCAGTTCTTC. This gives the protein CASSLAGSAPYEQFF. The whole variable domain, filled in from reference TRBV5-6 and TRBJ2-1, reads DAGVTQSPTHLIKTRGQQVTLRCSPKSGHDTVSWYQQALGQGPQFIFQYYEEEERQRGNFPDRFSGHQFPNYSSELNVNALLLGDSALYLCASSLAGSAPYEQFFGPGTRLTVL.

This clonotype was picked up many times. This chain links TRBV12-3 or TRBV12-4 with TRBJ1-6; 8 bases fit TRBD1. The CDR3 has 17 amino acids. J gave up 1 base and V 7 bases, and 9 bases lay outside the gene matches. Written as DNA, the CDR3 is TGTGCCAGCACCCCAGGGGGCTCGTGGTCCTATAATTCACCCCTCCACTTT. This sequence encodes CASTPGGSWSYNSPLHF.

This sequence joins TRBV7-6 and TRBJ2-1, with TRBD1 identical over 8 bases. The CDR3 runs to 11 residues. Germline V gene lookup returns CDR1 SGHVS and CDR2 FNYEAQ. The V segment lost 4 bases and the J segment 13 bases; nucleotides outside the gene matches: 3. In nucleotides, the CDR3 is TGTGCCAGCAGCTCACAGGGGGACCAGTTCTTC. It specifies CASSSQGDQFF. Full variable domain (missing parts from reference TRBV7-6 and TRBJ2-1): GAGVSQSPRYKVTKRGQDVALRCDPISGHVSLYWYRQALGQGPEFLTYFNYEAQQDKSGLPNDRFSAERPEGSISTLTIQRTEQRDSAMYRCASSSQGDQFFGPGTRLTVL.

This clonotype occurred a few times. The J gene is TRBJ1-6, the V gene TRBV10-3, with 10 bases matching TRBD1. There are 14 residues in the CDR3. Germline CDR1 ENHRY, CDR2 SYGVKD. Trimming removed 6 bases from V and 10 bases from J; junction bases left unmatched: 6. The CDR3 region is CAISSGTGDSPLHF. For the CDR3, the DNA is TGTGCCATCAGCTCCGGGACAGGGGACTCACCCCTCCACTTT.

This clonotype occurred many times. This rearrangement joins TRBV19 to TRBJ2-7; D gene ambiguous. CDR3 length: 11 amino acids. V lost 6 bases and J 5 bases, leaving 8 bases between the germline ends. Germline assignment: CDR1 LNHDA and CDR2 SQIVND (reference sequence). Written as DNA, the CDR3 is TGTGCCAGTAGGTTCGGAGACGAGCAGTACTTC. Translated: CASRFGDEQYF.

This clonotype has just a few counts. The chain combines TRBV12-3 or TRBV12-4 with TRBJ2-5; 11 positions agree with TRBD2. J gave up 2 bases and V 3 bases, and 5 bases lay outside the gene matches. This CDR3 contains 16 residues. CDR3 loop: CASSLSASGGQETQYF. For the CDR3, the DNA is TGTGCCAGCAGTTTGAGTGCTAGCGGGGGGCAAGAGACCCAGTACTTC.

This clonotype has ten or more counts. The CDR3 coding sequence is TGTGCCAGCAGCTTCCGACGGGCGTGGAATGAGCAGTTCTTC. Translation: CASSFRRAWNEQFF. The rearrangement uses TRBV5-5 and TRBJ2-1; D uncertain. Germline V gives CDR1 SGHKS, CDR2 YYEKEE (reference sequence). V was pared by 2 bases and J by 7 bases, with 13 bases between. CDR3 length: 14 amino acids.

At least ten counts were recorded for this clonotype. The chain links TRBV29-1 to TRBJ1-1, with D hard to call. CDR3 length: 13 residues. The V gene lost 2 bases and the J gene lost 10 bases, with 17 bases spanning the gap. Germline CDR1 SQVTM, CDR2 ANQGSEA. This CDR3 reads CSVEQAPTGGAFF. The CDR3 DNA sequence: TGCAGCGTTGAACAGGCCCCCACGGGTGGAGCTTTCTTT.

Comments on this clonotype: Relative to the germline gene, one junction end is altered; a read error may explain this. The rearrangement joins TRBV5-5 to TRBJ2-2; tentatively, D is TRBD2 (6 bases). This CDR3 has 15 amino acids. Per the germline V gene, CDR1 is SGHKS and CDR2 is YYEKEE (reference sequence). The CDR3 DNA reads as TGTGCCTGCAGCTTGGAAGGAGGGGTCACCGGGGAGCTGTTTTTT. Translating it yields CACSLEGGVTGELFF.

This clonotype was recorded a few times. This chain joins TRBV7-2 and TRBJ2-7, with a possible D match to TRBD1 (8 bases). This CDR3 comprises 15 residues. Between the trimmed V and J ends, which lost 8 bases and 0 bases, there was a span of 17 bases. Germline V lookup: CDR1 SGHTA, CDR2 FQGNSA. CDR3 nucleotide sequence: TGTGCCAGCGGGAGGGGGACAGGCCTCTCCTACGAGCAGTACTTC. Protein product: CASGRGTGLSYEQYF.

The chain has TRBV15 and TRBJ2-7, with 12 bases aligning to TRBD2. The CDR3 is 16 amino acids. The germline V gene encodes CDR1 LNHNV and CDR2 YYDKDF (reference sequence). V was clipped by 0 bases and J by 5 bases; unmatched bases: 5. This CDR3 is CATSRDKGLAGDEQYF. CDR3 DNA: TGTGCCACCAGCAGAGATAAGGGACTAGCGGGTGACGAGCAGTACTTC. Filled out from reference TRBV15 and TRBJ2-7, the complete variable domain reads DAMVIQNPRYQVTQFGKPVTLSCSQTLNHNVMYWYQQKSSQAPKLLFHYYDKDFNNEADTPDNFQSRRPNTSFCFLDIRSPGLGDTAMYLCATSRDKGLAGDEQYFGPGTRLTVT.

The rearrangement links TRBV20-1 to TRBJ2-3; perhaps D is TRBD1 or TRBD2 (7 bases each). The germline V gene encodes CDR1 DFQATT and CDR2 SNEGSKA (reference sequence). This CDR3 contains 15 residues. V was clipped by 0 bases and J by 3 bases, with 13 bases between them. This chain's CDR3 is CSARDNRGGTDTQYF. CDR3 DNA sequence: TGCAGTGCTAGAGACAACAGGGGAGGGACAGATACGCAGTATTTT.

This clonotype has at least ten counts. The chain joins TRBV7-9 to TRBJ2-1; D perhaps matches TRBD2 (6 bases). Between the trimmed V and J ends, which lost 3 bases and 4 bases, there was a span of 19 bases. The CDR3 extends over 17 amino acids. Germline lookup yields CDR1 SEHNR and CDR2 FQNEAQ (reference sequence). CDR3 nucleotides: TGTGCCAGCAGCTTGTTTCGAGCGGGCGCACATTACAATGAGCAGTTCTTC. It encodes CASSLFRAGAHYNEQFF.

In its sample, this clonotype was seen a few times. V and J are TRBV12-3 or TRBV12-4 and TRBJ2-3; D gene ambiguous. The V and J ends lost 2 bases and 5 bases respectively, with 11 bases between them. The CDR3 is 14 amino acids. CDR3 sequence reads: CASSLFYFGDTQYF. The CDR3 coding sequence is TGTGCCAGCAGTTTATTTTATTTTGGAGATACGCAGTATTTT.

The V and J genes are TRBV6-5 and TRBJ2-2; D unresolved. Germline V gene sequence: CDR1 MNHEY, CDR2 SVGAGI. This CDR3 spans 12 amino acids. Trimming left V 7 bases short and J 7 bases short, with 10 bases between. The CDR3 coding sequence is TGTGCCAGCAAGAGGTCGGACGGGGAGCTGTTTTTT. It encodes CASKRSDGELFF.

V usage is TRBV2 and J usage is TRBJ2-3; 14 nucleotides line up with TRBD2. The trim removed 3 bases at V and 11 bases at J, leaving 4 bases unmatched. CDR1 is SNHLY and CDR2 is FYNNEI in the germline V gene. There are 14 residues in the CDR3. The CDR3 region has the DNA TGTGCCAGCAGTGACAGACTAGCGGGAGGGAAGCAGTATTTT. Translation gives CASSDRLAGGKQYF. The complete variable domain, with remaining parts taken from reference TRBV2 and TRBJ2-3, reads EPEVTQTPSHQVTQMGQEVILRCVPISNHLYFYWYRQILGQKVEFLVSFYNNEISEKSEIFDDQFSVERPDGSNFTLKIRSTKLEDSAMYFCASSDRLAGGKQYFGPGTRLTVL.

This clonotype was counted ten times or more. The chain couples TRBV18 to TRBJ2-1; 7 bases fit TRBD2. Trimming removed 8 bases from V and 4 bases from J; junction bases left unmatched: 5. CDR1 KGHSH and CDR2 LQKENI come from the germline V gene. The CDR3 extends over 13 amino acids. In nucleotides, the CDR3 is TGTGCCAGCAGCCGGGACTATTACAATGAGCAGTTCTTC. Protein sequence: CASSRDYYNEQFF.

Many counts were recorded for this clonotype. This sequence joins TRBV6-1 and TRBJ1-5; D might be TRBD1 (5 bases). Trimming removed 4 bases from V and 7 bases from J, with 17 bases in between. Germline CDR1 reads MNHNS; CDR2 reads SASEGT. This CDR3 is built from 15 residues. This chain's CDR3 is CASSASSGPEQPQHF. CDR3 DNA: TGTGCCAGCAGTGCATCCTCAGGGCCGGAGCAGCCCCAGCATTTT.

The rearrangement uses TRBV20-1 and TRBJ1-4; D gene ambiguous. The CDR3 has 15 amino acids. The germline gives CDR1 DFQATT, CDR2 SNEGSKA (reference sequence). Trimming took off 1 base at V and 5 bases at J, with 14 bases between the two ends. CDR3 coding DNA: TGCAGTGCTAGAGGCTTAGGAAGCCGGAATGAAAAACTGTTTTTT. Its protein product is CSARGLGSRNEKLFF.

Many counts were recorded for this clonotype. This chain links TRBV10-3 with TRBJ1-2, with D possibly being TRBD1 (6 bases). Trimming removed 0 bases from V and 4 bases from J, with 18 bases in between. Germline V gives CDR1 ENHRY, CDR2 SYGVKD. The CDR3 sequence is 17 residues long. In DNA form, the CDR3 reads TGTGCCATCAGTGAGTCGAGGGTTGCAGGGGAGCGCTATGGCTACACCTTC. This codes for CAISESRVAGERYGYTF.